This T cell receptor (beta chain) was recovered during a study of T cell responses to AZD1222 COVID-19 vaccine. Study-wide results and limits: Baseline testing showed seropositivity in only a handful of AZD1222 recipients.

The assay was immunoSEQ multiplex PCR, and TCRdb's table has in-frame clones only and misses some. The data contain 95,000 to 150,000 clones, over 75% of them singletons. As regards this clone: Its specificity is not known.

The CDR3 is 14 amino acids. Deletions cut 3 bases from V and 3 bases from J, with 12 bases between. The V gene's germline CDR1 is KGHSH and CDR2 LQKENI. The receptor comes from an adult in good health. This material consisted of peripheral blood, taken on day 0 of AZD1222 vaccination. The chain links TRBV18 to TRBJ2-7, with D unclear. The CDR3 sequence: CASSPSQQFYEQYF. CDR3 DNA: TGTGCCAGCTCACCCAGTCAGCAGTTCTACGAGCAGTACTTC.